This TCR beta chain was profiled in a study of T-cell memory formation after mild COVID-19. As for the study in general: TCR clusters were mostly confined to one donor each.

MiXCR, applied by TCRdb to the 5' RACE reads, yields one record per CDR3 protein. The sample yields roughly 610,000 distinct CDR3 sequences, 15% to 20% seen once. General observations from the study: Researchers could not confirm that second-wave clones peaking on day 37 targeted SARS-CoV-2. The main location of contracting CD4+ clones was CM and EM, and that of contracting CD8+ clones was EMRA.

V was pared by 4 bases and J by 6 bases, with 4 bases of the junction left unmatched. The CDR3 has 15 residues. Germline-derived CDR1 and CDR2 are SGHVS and FNYEAQ. Of note for this clonotype: What it binds is unknown.

The V call is TRBV7-6, the J call TRBJ2-1; TRBD2 matches 12 bases. Sequencing was carried out using PBMCs or a T cell subset sorted from them (not recorded which). This receptor was obtained from an adult woman who had mild COVID-19 (a few samples of this study predate the infection). Cell type and time point are not known. The CDR3 coding sequence is TGTGCCAGCAGCTCTTTACTAGCGGGGGGCAATGAGCAGTTCTTC. Translated, it gives CASSSLLAGGNEQFF.